This record covers a single T cell receptor beta chain. Its antigen is unidentified. Carrying unique molecular identifiers, the cDNA also gained a universal primer site through template switching. TCRdb reprocessed the 5' RACE reads with MiXCR, giving one entry per CDR3 protein. The sample yields 310,000 or so distinct CDR3 sequences, approximately 8.5% seen once. This sample is part of a study of identical twins. Study-level findings and limits: Invariant T cells like MAIT and iNKT could partly confound the zero-insertion analyses. Low generation probability was overrepresented in out-of-frame alpha sequences shared by twins.

This CDR3 has 14 amino acids. With V trimmed by 7 bases and J by 3 bases, 8 bases remained unmatched. Germline-derived CDR1 and CDR2 are DFQATT and SNEGSKA (reference sequence). The same data also contributed to another study, on yellow fever vaccine responses in identical twins. That study reports: Twins reportedly appeared to share part of their vaccine T cell response while keeping part individual.

The TCR was taken from a woman aged 18 to 35 in good health. The chain has TRBV20-1 and TRBJ2-5; 10 nucleotides align to TRBD2. Sequences were obtained from memory (CD45RO+) T cells sorted from blood. CDR3 in DNA: TGCAGTGTTATAGCGGGAGGAGGGAAAGAGACCCAGTACTTC. Translating gives CSVIAGGGKETQYF.